These 19 T cell receptor beta chains originate from one sample sequenced in a study of T cells in Graves' hyperthyroidism and ophthalmopathy (dated by TCRdb to between 2018 and 2021). The library was obtained by multiplex PCR. Reads for this sample came from an Illumina HiSeq 2000. TCR beta CDR3 regions were amplified from RNA transcripts. A first-round RT-PCR of the TCR CDR3 used the HTBI primer set with the Qiagen OneStep RT-PCR kit. TCRdb reworked the public reads: Q25 trimming with fastp, MiXCR clone assembly, productive beta chains retained. Records with the same CDR3 protein are collapsed into one entry carrying the most frequent genes and DNA. For this sample the table gives about 500,000 distinct CDR3 sequences, of which around 50% were detected only once. The ten largest clonotypes hold around two fifths of the sample. The sample taken for sequencing was peripheral blood or thyroid tissue (not recorded which). These receptors came from an adult woman with Graves' disease, either hyperthyroidism or ophthalmopathy (not recorded which).

The chain combines TRBV28 with TRBJ1-2, with D perhaps TRBD1 (5 bases). Germline V gives CDR1 MDHEN, CDR2 SYDVKM. The V and J ends lost 6 bases and 2 bases respectively, with 16 bases between them. CDR3 length: 15 amino acids. The CDR3 reads CASRAVRGSNYGYTF. As DNA, the CDR3 is TGTGCCAGCAGAGCCGTGCGGGGGTCCAACTATGGCTACACCTTC.

This clonotype turned up a few times. V is TRBV28 and J is TRBJ1-5; D remains ambiguous. Germline-derived CDR1 and CDR2 are MDHEN and SYDVKM. With 7 bases removed from V and 3 bases from J, the gap between germline ends came to 13 bases. CDR3 length: 14 amino acids. CDR3 in amino acids: CASTSTGINQPQHF. Here the CDR3 DNA reads TGTGCCAGCACCTCGACTGGAATCAATCAGCCCCAGCATTTT.

This clonotype appeared a single time. An end of the junction differs from the germline gene, which may be a read error. The V and J genes are TRBV5-1 and TRBJ2-6; tentatively, D is TRBD2 (6 bases). This CDR3 has 17 amino acids. Germline values: CDR1 SGHRS, CDR2 YFSETQ. The CDR3 DNA reads as TGTGCCAGCAGGACGGTGACCGGGAGCTCTGGGGCCAACGTCCTGACTTTC. This sequence encodes CASRTVTGSSGANVLTF.

The V call is TRBV5-1, the J call TRBJ2-7; no clear D gene. The CDR3 sequence is 15 residues long. Deletions cut 0 bases from V and 5 bases from J, with 15 bases between. Germline CDR1 and CDR2: SGHRS and YFSETQ. CDR3 in amino acids: CASSLVRAQFDEQYF. In DNA, the CDR3 is TGCGCCAGCAGCTTGGTACGGGCCCAGTTCGACGAGCAGTACTTC.

This clonotype has just a few counts. The chain is built from TRBV7-9 and TRBJ1-1; D call uncertain. V was shortened by 5 bases and J by 8 bases, with 18 bases between the two germline ends. The CDR3 has 14 residues. Germline V gene lookup returns CDR1 SEHNR and CDR2 FQNEAQ (reference sequence). Here the CDR3 DNA reads TGTGCCAGCAGCCACGCCCCAAAACATGTCGAAGCTTTCTTT. Protein: CASSHAPKHVEAFF.

This clonotype was observed a few times. V gene TRBV2 combines with J gene TRBJ2-5, with D uncertain. There are 13 residues in the CDR3. The V end was cut by 4 bases, the J end by 5 bases, with 11 bases between. CDR1 is SNHLY, CDR2 FYNNEI, per germline. The CDR3 DNA reads as TGTGCCAGCAGTGTGTTAGGGCATGAGACCCAGTACTTC. It is translated as CASSVLGHETQYF.

This clonotype was observed many times. V gene TRBV10-3 combines with J gene TRBJ1-5; D unresolved. This CDR3 region has 14 residues. Germline lookup yields CDR1 ENHRY and CDR2 SYGVKD. Trimming took 3 bases from V and 6 from J, leaving 12 bases between them. CDR3 sequence reads: CAISEQEWGQPQHF. The CDR3 DNA reads TGTGCCATCAGTGAACAAGAGTGGGGTCAGCCCCAGCATTTT.

The chain employs TRBV7-3 and TRBJ2-7; possibly TRBD2 for D (5 bases). The germline V gene encodes CDR1 SGHTA and CDR2 FQGTGA. This CDR3 is built from 16 residues. V gave up 3 bases and J gave up 0 bases, with 15 bases separating them. CDR3 amino acids: CASSFGIAASSYEQYF. The CDR3 coding sequence is TGTGCCAGCAGCTTCGGGATAGCCGCCAGCTCCTACGAGCAGTACTTC. The full variable domain, with the rest looked up from reference TRBV7-3 and TRBJ2-7, is GAGVSQTPSNKVTEKGKYVELRCDPISGHTALYWYRQSLGQGPEFLIYFQGTGAADDSGLPNDRFFAVRPEGSVSTLKIQRTERGDSAVYLCASSFGIAASSYEQYFGPGTRLTVT.

The chain combines TRBV9 with TRBJ2-5; D is ambiguous. CDR3 size: 13 residues. Germline V lookup: CDR1 SGDLS, CDR2 YYNGEE. Trimming shortened V by 1 base and J by 4 bases, and 8 bases separated the two germline ends. CDR3 sequence reads: CASSVRMRETQYF. DNA for the CDR3: TGTGCCAGCAGCGTAAGGATGAGAGAGACCCAGTACTTC.

This chain links TRBV29-1 with TRBJ2-7; D perhaps matches TRBD2 (5 bases). The CDR3 is 13 amino acids. The germline V and J ends were trimmed by 5 bases and 2 bases, with 13 bases remaining between them. Germline V CDR1 and CDR2: SQVTM, ANQGSEA. CDR3 loop: CSVWTAPTYEQYF. DNA of the CDR3: TGCAGCGTTTGGACTGCGCCGACCTACGAGCAGTACTTC.

The V call is TRBV10-3, the J call TRBJ1-5, with D possibly TRBD1 on 5 matching bases. This CDR3 comprises 13 residues. V shed 8 bases and J shed 0 bases, with 8 bases lying between them. CDR1 and CDR2 from the germline V gene are ENHRY and SYGVKD. The CDR3 nucleotides read TGTGCCATCGGGGCCGATAGCAATCAGCCCCAGCATTTT. Encoded protein: CAIGADSNQPQHF.

This clonotype was seen repeatedly, ten times or more. The chain combines TRBV2 with TRBJ2-2, with TRBD1 matching 9 bases. This CDR3 is built from 13 residues. Unmatched junction bases numbered 0, after V lost 4 bases and J lost 6 bases. Germline V gene sequence: CDR1 SNHLY, CDR2 FYNNEI. CDR3: CASSGQGAGELFF. CDR3 DNA: TGTGCCAGCAGTGGACAGGGGGCCGGGGAGCTGTTTTTT.

This clonotype was counted only a few times. The J gene is TRBJ1-1, the V gene TRBV29-1, with a weak D call TRBD1 (5 bases). Germline V gene sequence: CDR1 SQVTM, CDR2 ANQGSEA. CDR3 length equals 11 residues. Trimming removed 8 bases at V and 6 bases at J, with 13 bases between. The CDR3 loop is CSLRRDPEAFF. The CDR3 DNA is TGCAGCCTACGCAGGGATCCTGAAGCTTTCTTT.

With regard to this clonotype: A much bigger clone sits one base away, suggesting this may be a read error. The V gene is TRBV7-9, the J gene TRBJ2-7; D may match TRBD1 or TRBD2 (5 bases each). Trimming stripped 4 bases from V and 2 bases from J, with 15 bases between. CDR3 length: 15 amino acids. CDR1 SEHNR and CDR2 FQNEAQ come from the germline V gene (reference sequence). The CDR3 nucleotides are TGTGCCAGCAGCTCAGCACGGGGCAGAGCCTACGAGCAGTACTTC. It is translated as CASSSARGRAYEQYF.

The CDR3 DNA is TGTGCCAGCAGCTTAGCCCCGGGCAGGGAAGCTTTCTTT. It encodes CASSLAPGREAFF. V usage is TRBV7-3 and J usage is TRBJ1-1; D gene uncertain. This CDR3 has 13 residues. The germline gives CDR1 SGHTA, CDR2 FQGTGA. Trimming left V 2 bases short and J 8 bases short, with 12 bases between.

This clonotype came up many times. J is TRBJ2-7 and V is TRBV9; no clear D. Germline CDR1 is SGDLS and CDR2 is YYNGEE. Trimming removed 4 bases at V and 5 bases at J, with 13 bases between. The CDR3 runs to 13 residues. The chain's CDR3 is CASSFHIEDEQYF. The DNA of the CDR3 is TGTGCCAGCAGCTTCCATATTGAGGACGAGCAGTACTTC.

The chain employs TRBV20-1 and TRBJ1-1; possibly TRBD1 for D (6 bases). Germline V gene lookup returns CDR1 DFQATT and CDR2 SNEGSKA (reference sequence). There are 13 residues in the CDR3. V dropped 3 bases and J dropped 2 bases, with 10 bases sitting between them. CDR3 amino acids: CSARRDTNTEAFF. The CDR3 DNA reads as TGCAGTGCTAGGCGGGACACTAACACTGAAGCTTTCTTT.

This clonotype appeared once. V gene TRBV20-1 combines with J gene TRBJ1-2; D is uncertain. The CDR3 consists of 13 residues. Trimming removed 8 bases at V and 6 bases at J, with 19 bases between. Germline lookup yields CDR1 DFQATT and CDR2 SNEGSKA (reference sequence). The CDR3 DNA follows: TGCAGTCCCAAAGCTAGCGGGAGGGATGGCTACACCTTC. Translation gives CSPKASGRDGYTF.

V usage is TRBV7-9 and J usage is TRBJ2-7; 8 bases match TRBD1. CDR1 is SEHNR and CDR2 is FQNEAQ in the germline V gene (reference sequence). The ends lost 5 bases at V and 4 bases at J; junction bases unmatched: 7. This CDR3 contains 14 residues. The CDR3 sequence is CASSHRDRLYEQYF. The CDR3 DNA is TGTGCCAGCAGCCACCGGGACAGGCTTTACGAGCAGTACTTC. The variable domain in full, with the rest retrieved from reference TRBV7-9 and TRBJ2-7, is DTGVSQNPRHKITKRGQNVTFRCDPISEHNRLYWYRQTLGQGPEFLTYFQNEAQLEKSRLLSDRFSAERPKGSFSTLEIQRTEQGDSAMYLCASSHRDRLYEQYFGPGTRLTVT.